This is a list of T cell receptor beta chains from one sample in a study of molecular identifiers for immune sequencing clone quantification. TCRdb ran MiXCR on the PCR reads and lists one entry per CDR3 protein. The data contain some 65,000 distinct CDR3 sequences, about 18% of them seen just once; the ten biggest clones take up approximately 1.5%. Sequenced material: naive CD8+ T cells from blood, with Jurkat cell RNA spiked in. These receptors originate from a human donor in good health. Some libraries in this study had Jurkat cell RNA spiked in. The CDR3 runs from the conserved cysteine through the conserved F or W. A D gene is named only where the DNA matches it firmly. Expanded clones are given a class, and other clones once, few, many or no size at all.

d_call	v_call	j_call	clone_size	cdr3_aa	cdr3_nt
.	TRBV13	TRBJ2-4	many	CASSLNVGTAKNIQYF	TGTGCCAGCAGCTTAAATGTCGGGACGGCCAAAAACATTCAGTACTTC
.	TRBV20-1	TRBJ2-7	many	CSASGSLSYEQYF	TGCAGTGCTAGCGGGAGTTTATCCTACGAGCAGTACTTC
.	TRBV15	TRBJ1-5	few	CATRGVNSNQPQHF	TGTGCCACCAGGGGCGTAAATAGCAATCAGCCCCAGCATTTT
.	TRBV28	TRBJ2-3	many	CASSDDRTDTQYF	TGTGCCAGCAGCGACGATCGCACAGATACGCAGTATTTT
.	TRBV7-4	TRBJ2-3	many	CASSNTYHPDTQYF	TGTGCCAGCAGCAATACCTACCACCCTGATACGCAGTATTTT
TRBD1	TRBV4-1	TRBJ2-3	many	CASSPHPPTGESDTQYF	TGCGCCAGCAGCCCTCACCCGCCGACAGGGGAATCAGATACGCAGTATTTT
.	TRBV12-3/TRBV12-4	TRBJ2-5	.	CASSEDSGETQYF	TGTGCCAGCAGCGAGGACTCCGGAGAGACCCAGTACTTC
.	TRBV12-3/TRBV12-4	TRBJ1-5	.	CASSLSWGPNQPQHF	TGTGCCAGCAGTTTATCCTGGGGGCCCAATCAGCCCCAGCATTTT
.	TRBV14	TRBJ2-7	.	CASSLLARTYEQYF	TGTGCCAGCAGCCTCCTAGCGAGGACCTACGAGCAGTACTTC
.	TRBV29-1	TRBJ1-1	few	CSVEVGGMEAFF	TGCAGCGTTGAAGTTGGCGGAATGGAAGCTTTCTTT
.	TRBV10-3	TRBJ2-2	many	CAISENTGELFF	TGTGCCATCAGTGAGAACACCGGGGAGCTGTTTTTT
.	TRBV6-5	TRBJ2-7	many	CASSGPTGSGEQYF	TGTGCCAGCAGTGGCCCGACAGGATCGGGCGAGCAGTACTTC
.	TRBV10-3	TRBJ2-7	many	CAISPGTSYEQYF	TGTGCCATCAGTCCCGGGACTTCCTACGAGCAGTACTTC
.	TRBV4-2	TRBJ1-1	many	CASSPGVLFEAFF	TGTGCCAGCAGCCCGGGGGTTCTGTTTGAAGCTTTCTTT
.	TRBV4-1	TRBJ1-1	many	CASSQASGAEAFF	TGCGCCAGCAGCCAGGCTTCAGGAGCTGAAGCTTTCTTT
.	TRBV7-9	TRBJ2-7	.	CASGLSYEQYF	TGTGCCAGCGGCTTATCTTACGAGCAGTACTTC
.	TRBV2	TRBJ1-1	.	CASSVGGGETEAFF	TGTGCCAGCAGTGTAGGGGGAGGGGAAACTGAAGCTTTCTTT
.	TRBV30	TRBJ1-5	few	CAWKTGNQPQHF	TGTGCCTGGAAGACGGGGAATCAGCCCCAGCATTTT
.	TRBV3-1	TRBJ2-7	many	CASSLRQAYEQYF	TGTGCCAGCAGCTTAAGACAGGCCTACGAGCAGTACTTC
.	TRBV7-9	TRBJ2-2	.	CASSDVGGPGELFF	TGTGCCAGCAGTGACGTTGGGGGGCCCGGGGAGCTGTTTTTT
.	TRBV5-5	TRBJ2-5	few	CASTIKEGQPQYF	TGTGCCAGCACAATAAAGGAAGGCCAACCCCAGTACTTC
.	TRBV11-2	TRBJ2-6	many	CASSQIHVDSGANVLTF	TGTGCCAGCAGCCAGATTCACGTCGACTCTGGGGCCAACGTCCTGACTTTC
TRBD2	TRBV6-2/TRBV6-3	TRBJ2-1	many	CASSYESGGSYNEQFF	TGTGCCAGCAGTTACGAGAGCGGGGGATCCTACAATGAGCAGTTCTTC
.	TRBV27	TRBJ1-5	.	CASSLTGFNQPQHF	TGTGCCAGCAGTCTAACAGGCTTCAATCAGCCCCAGCATTTT
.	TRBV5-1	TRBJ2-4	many	CASSLLASLAKNIQYF	TGCGCCAGCAGTTTACTTGCCTCCCTCGCCAAAAACATTCAGTACTTC
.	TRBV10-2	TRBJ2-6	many	CASRDGSGANVLTF	TGCGCCAGCAGAGATGGATCTGGGGCCAACGTCCTGACTTTC
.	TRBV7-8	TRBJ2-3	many	CASSLVGGFTTDTQYF	TGTGCCAGCAGCTTAGTTGGGGGCTTTACCACAGATACGCAGTATTTT
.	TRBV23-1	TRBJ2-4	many	CASRPQRQGRGVQYF	TGCGCCAGCAGGCCCCAGCGACAGGGGCGGGGGGTTCAGTACTTC
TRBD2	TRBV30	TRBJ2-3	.	CAWSVGTSMDTQYF	TGTGCCTGGAGTGTGGGGACTAGTATGGATACGCAGTATTTT
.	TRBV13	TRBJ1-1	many	CASSFGPNTEAFF	TGTGCCAGCAGCTTCGGCCCGAACACTGAAGCTTTCTTT
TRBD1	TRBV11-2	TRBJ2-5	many	CASSPIWTGPYQETQYF	TGTGCCAGCAGCCCAATTTGGACAGGGCCGTACCAAGAGACCCAGTACTTC
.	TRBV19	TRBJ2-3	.	CASSLLFGTDTQYF	TGTGCCAGTAGTCTACTGTTCGGCACAGATACGCAGTATTTT
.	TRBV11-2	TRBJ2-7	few	CASSSSLSYEQYF	TGTGCCAGCAGCTCTAGCCTATCCTACGAGCAGTACTTC
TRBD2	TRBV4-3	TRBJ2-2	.	CASSREASGRSTGELFF	TGCGCCAGCAGCCGAGAGGCTAGCGGGAGGTCCACCGGGGAGCTGTTTTTT
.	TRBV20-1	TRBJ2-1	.	CSASPREAASSYNEQFF	TGCAGTGCTAGCCCCCGCGAAGCGGCCAGCTCCTACAATGAGCAGTTCTTC
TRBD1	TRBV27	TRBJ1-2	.	CASSLSGQGHPYGYTF	TGTGCCAGCAGTTTATCGGGACAGGGGCACCCCTATGGCTACACCTTC
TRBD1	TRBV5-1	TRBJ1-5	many	CASSYGTVNQPQHF	TGCGCCAGCAGCTATGGGACAGTCAATCAGCCCCAGCATTTT
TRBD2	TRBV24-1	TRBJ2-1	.	CATSDWPGTSGSYQFF	TGTGCCACCAGTGATTGGCCTGGGACTAGCGGCAGTTACCAGTTCTTC
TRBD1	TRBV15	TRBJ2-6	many	CATSTPLVRGQQGANVLTF	TGTGCCACCAGCACCCCTTTGGTGAGGGGACAGCAAGGGGCCAACGTCCTGACTTTC
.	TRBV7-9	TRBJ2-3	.	CVSSSNRGSIDDTQYF	TGTGTCAGCAGCTCCAATCGGGGGAGCATCGACGATACTCAGTATTTT
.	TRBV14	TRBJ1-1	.	CASKGGDTEAFF	TGTGCCAGCAAGGGAGGAGACACTGAAGCTTTCTTT
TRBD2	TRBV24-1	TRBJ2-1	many	CATGTINEQFF	TGTGCCACAGGGACTATCAATGAGCAGTTCTTC
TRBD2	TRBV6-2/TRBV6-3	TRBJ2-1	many	CASSPTGTSGKFF	TGTGCCAGCAGTCCTACCGGGACTAGCGGAAAGTTCTTC
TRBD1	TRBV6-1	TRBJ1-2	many	CASSEGGFDRGLRDCYTF	TGTGCCAGCAGTGAAGGGGGATTTGACAGGGGGCTCCGTGATTGCTACACCTTC